This TCR beta chain was identified during a study of blood T cell repertoires in COVID-19. V lost 5 bases, J lost 8 bases, and 13 bases lay in between. This CDR3 has 13 amino acids. Germline V gene data show CDR1 as MNHEY and CDR2 as SVGAGI. Libraries were prepared by immunoSEQ multiplex PCR; TCRdb keeps only in-frame clonotypes and omits some of them. The sample holds around 100,000 clones, around four fifths seen once. Source material: peripheral blood. The receptor's source is an older woman with acute or convalescent COVID-19. The rearrangement uses TRBV6-5 and TRBJ1-5; D not resolved. CDR3 DNA: TGTGCCAGCAGTAATCAGGTATTGGAGCCCCAGCATTTT. This translates into CASSNQVLEPQHF.